What follows is one T cell receptor beta chain and its context. What it binds is not known. These data come from a study of vaccination and CD4 T cells after COVID-19. Across the whole study: Collection of post-vaccine samples followed dose two by a median approximately 69 days, spanning a range of 14 to 241. The cells were exposed to overlapping spike peptides originating from SARS-CoV-2, HCoV-NL63, HCoV-OC43 and HCoV-229E for stimulation.

Treatment: approximately 9-day PBMC culture with coronavirus spike peptide pools or control peptides (ViraFEST assay). After roughly ten days of culture, CD4+ T cells were negatively selected. Trimming cost V 6 bases and J 3 bases; bases outside gene matches: 7. The CDR3 covers 15 residues. Germline V lookup: CDR1 SNHLY, CDR2 FYNNEI. With the Oncomine TCR Beta short-read assay, DNA from cultured CD4+ T cells was sequenced. One entry per CDR3 protein results from TCRdb running MiXCR on the PCR reads. In the table there are about 20,000 distinct CDR3 sequences, about half of which are singletons. General study results and limits: Spike mono-reactivity applied to 304 of 307 vaccine-specific clones detected in convalescent patients.

This clonotype originated in a human donor who had recovered from COVID-19. What was sequenced was CD4+ T cells from blood, cultured in vitro. The rearrangement links TRBV2 to TRBJ2-1; 8 nucleotides line up with TRBD1. The CDR3 spells CASRPDRALYNEQFF. CDR3 coding DNA: TGTGCCAGCAGGCCGGACAGGGCACTCTACAATGAGCAGTTCTTC.